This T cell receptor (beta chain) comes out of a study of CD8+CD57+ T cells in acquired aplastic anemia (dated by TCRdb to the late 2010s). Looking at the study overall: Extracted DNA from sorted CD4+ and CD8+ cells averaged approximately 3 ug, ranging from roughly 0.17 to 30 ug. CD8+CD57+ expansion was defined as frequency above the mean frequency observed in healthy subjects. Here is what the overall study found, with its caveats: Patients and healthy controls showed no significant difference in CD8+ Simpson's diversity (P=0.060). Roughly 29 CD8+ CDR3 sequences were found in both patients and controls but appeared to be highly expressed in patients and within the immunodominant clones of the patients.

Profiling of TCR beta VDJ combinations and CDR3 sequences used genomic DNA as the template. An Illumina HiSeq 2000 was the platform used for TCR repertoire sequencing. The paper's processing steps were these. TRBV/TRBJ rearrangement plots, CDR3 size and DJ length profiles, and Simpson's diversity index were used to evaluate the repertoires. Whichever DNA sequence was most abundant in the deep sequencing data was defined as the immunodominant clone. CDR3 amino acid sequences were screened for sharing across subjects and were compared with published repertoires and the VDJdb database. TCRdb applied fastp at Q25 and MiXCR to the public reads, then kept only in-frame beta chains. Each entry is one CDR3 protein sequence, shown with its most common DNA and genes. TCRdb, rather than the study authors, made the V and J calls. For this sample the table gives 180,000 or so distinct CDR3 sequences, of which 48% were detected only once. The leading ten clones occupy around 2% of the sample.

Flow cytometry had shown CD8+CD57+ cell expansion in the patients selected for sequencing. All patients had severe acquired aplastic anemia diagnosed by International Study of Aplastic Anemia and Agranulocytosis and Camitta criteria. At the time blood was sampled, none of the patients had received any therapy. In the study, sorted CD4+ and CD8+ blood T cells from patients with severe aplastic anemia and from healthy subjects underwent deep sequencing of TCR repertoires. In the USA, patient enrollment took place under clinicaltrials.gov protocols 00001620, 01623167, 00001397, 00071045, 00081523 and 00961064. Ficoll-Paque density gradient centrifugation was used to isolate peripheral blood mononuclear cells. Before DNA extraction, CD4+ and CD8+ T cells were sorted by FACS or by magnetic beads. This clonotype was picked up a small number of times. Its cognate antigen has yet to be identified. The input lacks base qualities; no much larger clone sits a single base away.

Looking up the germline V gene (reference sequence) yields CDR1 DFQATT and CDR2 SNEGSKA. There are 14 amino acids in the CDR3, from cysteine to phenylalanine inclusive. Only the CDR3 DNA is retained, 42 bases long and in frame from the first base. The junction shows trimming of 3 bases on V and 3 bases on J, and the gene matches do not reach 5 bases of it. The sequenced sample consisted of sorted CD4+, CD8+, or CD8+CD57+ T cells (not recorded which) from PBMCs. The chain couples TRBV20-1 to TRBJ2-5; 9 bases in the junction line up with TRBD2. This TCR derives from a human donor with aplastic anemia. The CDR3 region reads CSASRLAEKETQYF. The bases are TGCAGTGCTAGTAGACTAGCGGAAAAAGAGACCCAGTACTTC.